This T cell receptor beta chain was identified during a study of control samples from healthy donors and cancer patients. This table comes from immunoSEQ multiplex PCR, and its TCRdb copy is limited to in-frame clones, with some not included. The repertoire holds almost 90,000 clones, with more than 75% as singletons. This CDR3 comprises 15 residues. CDR1 and CDR2 from the germline V gene are KGHDR and SFDVKD. J gave up 3 bases and V 3 bases, and 5 bases lay outside the gene matches. V and J are TRBV24-1 and TRBJ2-7; 9 bases fit TRBD1. The sequencing sample was made of blood. The receptor's source is a woman in her forties in good health. The CDR3 DNA reads TGTGCCACCAGTGATGGCCCGGGACAGGGCTACGAGCAGTACTTC. The encoded protein is CATSDGPGQGYEQYF.